This T cell receptor beta chain was captured in a study of shared clonotypes between healthy human individuals. Study context: A few men and a couple of women, aged 18 to 49, were donors.

Profiled with immunoSEQ multiplex PCR; TCRdb holds only in-frame clones, not every one. The sample carries about 1.1 million clones, approximately 80% recorded once. From germline, CDR1 is MNHNY and CDR2 SVGAGI (reference sequence). V lost 10 bases and J lost 4, with 19 bases in between. The CDR3 is 14 amino acids. This clone appeared a few times. The antigen is undetermined. Findings and limits, study-wide: Clonotype sharing among donors, it was expected, would be affected by sequencing depth. Sampling involved blood alone; tissue repertoires likely differ. Clonotypes which were not shared had lower generation probabilities than clonotypes that all four donors shared.

This chain connects TRBV6-6 to TRBJ1-1; D possibly corresponds to TRBD1 (6 bases). This sequence originates from a young man in good health. Some clones in this sample may be carry-over from other donors' samples. The specimen was memory CD4+ T cells from PBMCs. The subset denotes: CD45RA-negative fraction. In DNA form, the CDR3 reads TGTGCCACTACAAGGCAACAGGGCAGCACTGAAGCTTTCTTT. Its protein product is CATTRQQGSTEAFF.